The 3 T cell receptor beta chains below were found in one sample sequenced in a study of high-grade serous ovarian cancer treatment subgroups. TCRdb's copy holds only in-frame clones and misses some; the assay was immunoSEQ multiplex PCR. The table lists 9,500 to 15,000 clones, about nine tenths of them singletons, with 2.5% to 3.5% in the top ten. Tumor samples were obtained before definitive surgery or chemotherapy. Sequencing was done on a sample of tumor tissue. Receptors were obtained from a human donor with high-grade serous ovarian cancer.

The J gene is TRBJ1-4, the V gene TRBV5-8; tentative D call: TRBD1 (6 bases). Trimming took off 4 bases at V and 8 bases at J, with 15 bases between the two ends. The CDR3 totals 14 residues. Germline loops: CDR1 SGHTS, CDR2 YDEGEE. As DNA, the CDR3 is TGTGCCAGCAGCCCGGGGGCTCTACGGGAAAAACTGTTTTTT. It translates to CASSPGALREKLFF.

J is TRBJ1-1 and V is TRBV6-1; tentative D call: TRBD1 (5 bases). The germline V gene has CDR1 MNHNS and CDR2 SASEGT. The CDR3 covers 15 residues. V was trimmed by 2 bases and J by 7 bases, leaving 17 bases between them. The CDR3: CASSERAGGGLEAFF. In nucleotides, the CDR3 is TGTGCCAGCAGTGAAAGGGCAGGCGGGGGACTTGAAGCTTTCTTT.

This rearrangement joins TRBV19 to TRBJ2-5, with D tentatively TRBD2 (6 bases). Germline V gene sequence: CDR1 LNHDA, CDR2 SQIVND (reference sequence). CDR3 length: 14 amino acids. V lost 3 bases to trimming and J lost 9 bases, with 17 bases between them. CDR3 residues: CASSMTQEGEAQYF. CDR3 bases: TGTGCCAGTAGTATGACACAGGAAGGGGAGGCCCAGTACTTC.